The 28 T cell receptor beta chains in this list originate from one sample, sequenced in a study of control samples from healthy donors and cancer patients. Profiling relied on immunoSEQ multiplex PCR, and the TCRdb table lists in-frame clones only, not all of them. The sample holds around 180,000 clones, 80% to 90% seen once. Sequenced input: blood. The receptors originated from a woman aged 30 to 39 in good health.

This rearrangement joins TRBV19 to TRBJ1-5; 11 bases align to TRBD1. This CDR3 has 15 residues. Germline assignment: CDR1 LNHDA and CDR2 SQIVND (reference sequence). V lost 3 bases, J lost 7 bases, and 5 bases stayed unmatched. The chain's CDR3 is CASSIFGTGGQPQHF. In nucleotides, the CDR3 is TGTGCCAGTAGTATTTTCGGGACAGGGGGACAGCCCCAGCATTTT. Based on the CDR3 plus reference TRBV19 and TRBJ1-5, the full variable domain is DGGITQSPKYLFRKEGQNVTLSCEQNLNHDAMYWYRQDPGQGLRLIYYSQIVNDFQKGDIAEGYSVSREKKESFPLTVTSAQKNPTAFYLCASSIFGTGGQPQHFGDGTRLSIL.

This chain joins TRBV11-3 and TRBJ2-3; 7 bases are shared with TRBD1. Germline CDR1 SGHNT, CDR2 YENEEA. V shed 5 bases and J 5 bases; nucleotides not matched to a gene: 10. The CDR3 is 15 residues long. CDR3 sequence reads: CASSRAGTEQDTQYF. CDR3 nucleotide sequence: TGTGCCAGCAGCCGAGCCGGGACAGAGCAAGATACGCAGTATTTT.

This clone was counted once. The gene calls are TRBV6-6 and TRBJ2-3; TRBD1 agrees at 8 bases. The ends lost 6 bases at V and 0 bases at J; junction bases unmatched: 8. This CDR3 contains 16 residues. Germline loops: CDR1 MNHNY, CDR2 SVGAGI (reference sequence). The CDR3 loop reads CASREDRDGSTDTQYF. The CDR3, as DNA: TGTGCCAGCAGGGAGGACAGGGACGGGAGCACAGATACGCAGTATTTT.

This chain uses TRBV7-2 with TRBJ2-3, with D perhaps TRBD1 (6 bases). V was cut by 5 bases and J by 5 bases, with 14 bases left in between. CDR3 length: 14 amino acids. From germline, CDR1 is SGHTA and CDR2 FQGNSA. This CDR3 is CASSLYRVLDTQYF. CDR3 nucleotide sequence: TGTGCCAGCAGCCTGTACAGGGTACTAGATACGCAGTATTTT.

The chain combines TRBV6-5 with TRBJ1-3; 7 bases agree with TRBD1. V dropped 6 bases and J dropped 0; count of bases not matched to a gene: 5. Germline V gene sequence: CDR1 MNHEY, CDR2 SVGAGI. CDR3 length: 15 residues. CDR3 loop: CASRRTGSSGNTIYF. CDR3 sequence (DNA): TGTGCCAGCAGGAGGACAGGTTCCTCTGGAAACACCATATATTTT.

The CDR3 DNA reads TGTGCCAGCAGCCCGGTAGCGGGAGGCTACGAGCAGTACTTC. Translation: CASSPVAGGYEQYF. V usage is TRBV13 and J usage is TRBJ2-7; TRBD2 aligns across 10 bases. Germline loops: CDR1 PRHDT, CDR2 FYEKMQ (reference sequence). Trimming at V came to 5 bases and at J to 3 bases, leaving 4 bases not matched to a gene. The CDR3 runs to 14 residues.

V is TRBV6-1 and J is TRBJ1-6; D call uncertain. Germline V CDR1 and CDR2: MNHNS, SASEGT. The ends were cut back, 1 base at V and 11 bases at J, with 12 bases in the middle. The CDR3 is made up of 14 amino acids. The CDR3 is CASSEEALMAPLHF. CDR3 in DNA: TGTGCCAGCAGTGAAGAGGCCTTAATGGCACCCCTCCACTTT.

The genes are TRBV9 and TRBJ2-1; D is perhaps TRBD2 (6 bases). The CDR3 totals 15 residues. With 2 bases removed from V and 7 bases from J, the gap between germline ends came to 16 bases. Per germline, CDR1 SGDLS and CDR2 YYNGEE. The CDR3 DNA is TGTGCCAGCAGCGTCCACCCCGGAGGGGAGAATGAGCAGTTCTTC. It codes for CASSVHPGGENEQFF.

J is TRBJ2-7 and V is TRBV7-2; D may be TRBD2 (6 bases). CDR1 and CDR2 from the germline V gene are SGHTA and FQGNSA. V was pared by 4 bases and J by 0 bases, with 10 bases between. The CDR3 runs to 14 residues. The CDR3 sequence: CASSSGTGSYEQYF. CDR3 DNA sequence: TGTGCCAGCAGCTCCGGGACTGGCTCCTACGAGCAGTACTTC. Filled out from reference TRBV7-2 and TRBJ2-7, the complete variable domain reads GAGVSQSPSNKVTEKGKDVELRCDPISGHTALYWYRQSLGQGLEFLIYFQGNSAPDKSGLPSDRFSAERTGGSVSTLTIQRTQQEDSAVYLCASSSGTGSYEQYFGPGTRLTVT.

V and J are TRBV7-2 and TRBJ2-3; D call uncertain. This CDR3 is 15 amino acids long. In germline, CDR1 is SGHTA, CDR2 FQGNSA. Trimming stripped 1 base from V and 0 bases from J, with 8 bases between. CDR3 in amino acids: CASSLGTVSTDTQYF. As DNA, the CDR3 is TGTGCCAGCAGCTTAGGCACAGTGAGCACAGATACGCAGTATTTT.

V is TRBV7-9 and J is TRBJ1-1, with D unclear. Per the germline V gene, CDR1 is SEHNR and CDR2 is FQNEAQ (reference sequence). The CDR3 loop spans 13 amino acids. Trimming stripped 1 base from V and 0 bases from J, with 3 bases between. CDR3 nucleotides: TGTGCCAGCAGCTTAGTTCTGAACACTGAAGCTTTCTTT. It is translated as CASSLVLNTEAFF.

The J gene is TRBJ1-1, the V gene TRBV5-1, with D tentatively TRBD1 (6 bases). This CDR3 contains 14 residues. V was shortened by 6 bases and J by 1 base, with 13 bases between the two germline ends. Per germline, CDR1 SGHRS and CDR2 YFSETQ. CDR3 DNA sequence: TGCGCCAGCACTTTAGACAGGCCGAACACTGAAGCTTTCTTT. This sequence encodes CASTLDRPNTEAFF.

The rearrangement uses TRBV18 and TRBJ1-6, with TRBD1 matching 10 bases. From germline, CDR1 is KGHSH and CDR2 LQKENI. The CDR3 sequence is 15 residues long. The V gene end was trimmed by 4 bases and the J gene end by 7 bases; junction bases not matched to a gene: 4. CDR3 protein: CASSRGQGGNSPLHF. CDR3 sequence (DNA): TGTGCCAGCTCACGCGGACAGGGGGGGAATTCACCCCTCCACTTT.

The rearrangement links TRBV5-4 to TRBJ1-2, with D uncertain. The CDR3 length is 12 residues. Between the trimmed V and J ends, which lost 0 bases and 5 bases, there was a span of 5 bases. Germline V gene lookup returns CDR1 SGHNT and CDR2 YYREEE (reference sequence). The CDR3 DNA is TGTGCCAGCAGCTTGGTTCAGTATGGCTACACCTTC. It yields the protein CASSLVQYGYTF.

V and J are TRBV4-1 and TRBJ2-2; perhaps TRBD2 as D (5 bases). CDR1 is MGHRA, CDR2 YSYEKL, per germline. The CDR3 contains 16 residues. V gave up 1 base and J gave up 4 bases, with 13 bases separating them. CDR3 protein: CASSQVPGRGTGELFF. In DNA form, the CDR3 reads TGCGCCAGCAGCCAAGTTCCGGGCCGGGGCACCGGGGAGCTGTTTTTT.

V and J are TRBV30 and TRBJ1-1; D gene unclear. Germline V gives CDR1 GTSNPN, CDR2 SVGIG (reference sequence). CDR3 length equals 14 residues. Trimming stripped 1 base from V and 3 bases from J, with 12 bases between. CDR3 loop: CAWSEAGGYTEAFF. As DNA, the CDR3 is TGTGCCTGGAGTGAGGCGGGAGGGTACACTGAAGCTTTCTTT.

A few counts support this clone. This chain uses TRBV19 with TRBJ1-5; D is ambiguous. Trimming removed 7 bases from V and 2 bases from J, with 6 bases in between. Germline V gene data show CDR1 as LNHDA and CDR2 as SQIVND (reference sequence). The CDR3 spans 12 residues. CDR3: CASKSGNQPQHF. The CDR3 coding sequence is TGTGCCAGTAAATCGGGCAATCAGCCCCAGCATTTT. Complete variable domain (other parts from reference TRBV19 and TRBJ1-5): DGGITQSPKYLFRKEGQNVTLSCEQNLNHDAMYWYRQDPGQGLRLIYYSQIVNDFQKGDIAEGYSVSREKKESFPLTVTSAQKNPTAFYLCASKSGNQPQHFGDGTRLSIL.

This clone has more than one count but fewer than ten. The genes are TRBV5-6 and TRBJ2-5; the match to TRBD1 covers 8 bases. CDR3 length: 15 residues. With V trimmed by 4 bases and J by 7 bases, 12 bases remained unmatched. Germline-derived CDR1 and CDR2 are SGHDT and YYEEEE. Here the CDR3 DNA reads TGTGCCAGCAGCAGAAGGACAGGGATGCCAGGGACCCAGTACTTC. It specifies CASSRRTGMPGTQYF.

This clone showed up just once. The V call is TRBV3-1 (or the pseudogene TRBV3-2), the J call TRBJ2-5; 9 bases line up with TRBD2. Per germline, CDR1 LGHDT and CDR2 YNNKEL (reference sequence). This CDR3 has 14 residues. V trimming: 5 bases; J trimming: 5 bases; junction bases outside the gene matches: 6. The CDR3 coding sequence is TGTGCCAGCAGCAAACTAGCGGGCCTTGAGACCCAGTACTTC. It specifies CASSKLAGLETQYF.

V usage is TRBV19 and J usage is TRBJ2-2; either TRBD1 or TRBD2 may fit D (6 bases each). The germline V gene encodes CDR1 LNHDA and CDR2 SQIVND (reference sequence). CDR3 length: 14 amino acids. Between the trimmed V and J ends, which lost 3 bases and 7 bases, there was a span of 12 bases. The CDR3 nucleotides are TGTGCCAGTAGTATCCAAGGGGGGATCGGGGAGCTGTTTTTT. This translates into CASSIQGGIGELFF.

The rearrangement uses TRBV5-6 and TRBJ2-7; D is unclear. This CDR3 comprises 14 residues. CDR1 and CDR2 from the germline V gene are SGHDT and YYEEEE. The V end was cut by 0 bases, the J end by 1 base, with 8 bases between. CDR3 loop: CASSLVPDSYEQYF. The DNA for the CDR3 is TGTGCCAGCAGCTTGGTACCGGATTCCTACGAGCAGTACTTC.

The chain has TRBV11-2 and TRBJ2-7; 10 bases match TRBD2. Germline V gene lookup returns CDR1 SGHAT and CDR2 FQNNGV. The CDR3 length is 15 residues. J was trimmed by 6 bases and V by 1 base; bases with no gene match: 6. The CDR3 reads CASSLAAGGRGEQYF. The DNA for the CDR3 is TGTGCCAGCAGCTTAGCAGCGGGAGGGCGGGGCGAGCAGTACTTC.

This clone was seen only a few times. V is TRBV7-9 and J is TRBJ2-5; tentatively, D is TRBD2 (5 bases). V was shortened by 4 bases and J by 7 bases, with 13 bases between the two germline ends. The CDR3 covers 13 residues. CDR1 and CDR2 from the germline V gene are SEHNR and FQNEAQ (reference sequence). CDR3 in amino acids: CASSSKGGGTQYF. As DNA, the CDR3 is TGTGCCAGCAGCTCCAAAGGAGGAGGGACCCAGTACTTC. The full variable domain, its missing parts supplied by reference TRBV7-9 and TRBJ2-5, is DTGVSQNPRHKITKRGQNVTFRCDPISEHNRLYWYRQTLGQGPEFLTYFQNEAQLEKSRLLSDRFSAERPKGSFSTLEIQRTEQGDSAMYLCASSSKGGGTQYFGPGTRLLVL.

The rearrangement joins TRBV6-5 to TRBJ1-2; D is perhaps TRBD1 (6 bases). Trimming stripped 7 bases from V and 4 bases from J, with 13 bases between. From germline, CDR1 is MNHEY and CDR2 SVGAGI. The CDR3 runs to 13 residues. This CDR3 reads CASKGGWIYGYTF. The CDR3 DNA reads as TGTGCCAGCAAAGGGGGGTGGATCTATGGCTACACCTTC.

The chain carries TRBV6-5 and TRBJ2-1; 11 nucleotides align to TRBD1. J was trimmed by 6 bases and V by 8 bases; bases with no gene match: 9. Germline V gives CDR1 MNHEY, CDR2 SVGAGI. CDR3 length: 15 residues. The CDR3 DNA reads as TGTGCCAGCGACTACCGGGACAGGGGGGTCAATGAGCAGTTCTTC. Translated, it gives CASDYRDRGVNEQFF.

This sequence joins TRBV5-1 and TRBJ1-2; no clear D gene. From germline, CDR1 is SGHRS and CDR2 YFSETQ. Between the trimmed V and J ends, which lost 4 bases and 2 bases, there was a span of 12 bases. The CDR3 totals 14 residues. The chain's CDR3 is CASSQKGGNYGYTF. The CDR3 DNA sequence: TGCGCCAGCAGCCAGAAGGGAGGGAACTATGGCTACACCTTC.

The chain couples TRBV19 to TRBJ2-2, with 16 bases that match TRBD2. The CDR3 loop spans 20 amino acids. Germline CDR1 is LNHDA and CDR2 is SQIVND (reference sequence). J lost 0 bases, V lost 9 bases, and 13 bases had no gene match. The CDR3 sequence: CARPGLAGGPYSPNTGELFF. The CDR3 DNA follows: TGTGCCAGACCGGGACTAGCGGGAGGGCCATATTCTCCGAACACCGGGGAGCTGTTTTTT.

This clone was recorded once. This chain connects TRBV27 to TRBJ2-3, with 8 positions matching TRBD2. With V trimmed by 6 bases and J by 3 bases, 20 bases remained unmatched. CDR3 size: 19 residues. The germline CDR1 and CDR2 sequences are MNHEY and SMNVEV (reference sequence). CDR3 residues: CASSFRGSSGSFETDTQYF. The CDR3 nucleotides are TGTGCCAGCAGCTTTCGTGGGTCGAGCGGGAGTTTTGAGACAGATACGCAGTATTTT.